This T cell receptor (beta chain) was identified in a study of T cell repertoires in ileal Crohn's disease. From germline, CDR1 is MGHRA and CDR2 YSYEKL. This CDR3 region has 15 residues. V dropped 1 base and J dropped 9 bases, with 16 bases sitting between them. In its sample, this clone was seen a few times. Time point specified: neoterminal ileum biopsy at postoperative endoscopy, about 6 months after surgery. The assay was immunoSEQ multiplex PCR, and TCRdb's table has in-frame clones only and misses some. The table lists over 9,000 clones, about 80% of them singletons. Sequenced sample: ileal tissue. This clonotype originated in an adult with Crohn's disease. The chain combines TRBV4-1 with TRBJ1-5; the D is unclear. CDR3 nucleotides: TGCGCCAGCAGCCAAGTCTCCGCCAAGCACGTGCCCCAGCATTTT. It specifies CASSQVSAKHVPQHF.